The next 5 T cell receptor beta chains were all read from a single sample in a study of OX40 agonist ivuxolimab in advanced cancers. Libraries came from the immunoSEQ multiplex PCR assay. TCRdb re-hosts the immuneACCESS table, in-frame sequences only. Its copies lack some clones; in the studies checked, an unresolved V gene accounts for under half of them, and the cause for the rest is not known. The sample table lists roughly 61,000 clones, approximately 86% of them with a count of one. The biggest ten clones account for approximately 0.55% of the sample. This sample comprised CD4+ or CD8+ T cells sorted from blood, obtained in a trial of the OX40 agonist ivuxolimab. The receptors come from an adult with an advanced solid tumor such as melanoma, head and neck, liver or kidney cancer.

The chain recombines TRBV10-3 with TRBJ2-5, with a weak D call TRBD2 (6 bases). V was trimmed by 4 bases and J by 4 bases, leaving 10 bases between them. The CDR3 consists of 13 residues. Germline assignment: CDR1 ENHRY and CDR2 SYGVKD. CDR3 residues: CAISGSEGETQYF. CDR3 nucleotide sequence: TGTGCCATCAGTGGATCGGAGGGAGAGACCCAGTACTTC.

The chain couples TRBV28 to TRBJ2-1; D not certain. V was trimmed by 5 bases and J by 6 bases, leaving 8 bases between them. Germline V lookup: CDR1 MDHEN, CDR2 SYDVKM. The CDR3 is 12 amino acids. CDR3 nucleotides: TGTGCCAGCAGTGACGGCGGCAATGAGCAGTTCTTC. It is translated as CASSDGGNEQFF.

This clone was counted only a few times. Written as DNA, the CDR3 is TGTGCCAGCAGCTCTAGCGGGGGGTCTTACAATGAGCAGTTCTTC. It yields the protein CASSSSGGSYNEQFF. The rearrangement links TRBV7-2 to TRBJ2-1; the match to TRBD2 covers 11 bases. Germline V gene sequence: CDR1 SGHTA, CDR2 FQGNSA. The CDR3 consists of 15 residues. J was trimmed by 4 bases and V by 4 bases; bases with no gene match: 3. The full variable domain, completed using reference TRBV7-2 and TRBJ2-1, is GAGVSQSPSNKVTEKGKDVELRCDPISGHTALYWYRQSLGQGLEFLIYFQGNSAPDKSGLPSDRFSAERTGGSVSTLTIQRTQQEDSAVYLCASSSSGGSYNEQFFGPGTRLTVL.

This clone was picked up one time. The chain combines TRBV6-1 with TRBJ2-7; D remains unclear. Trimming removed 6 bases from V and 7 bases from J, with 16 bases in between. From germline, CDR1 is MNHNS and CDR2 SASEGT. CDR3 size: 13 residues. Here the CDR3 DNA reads TGTGCCAGCAGCGCCGCGGCGGCAGTAGAGCAGTACTTC. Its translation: CASSAAAAVEQYF.

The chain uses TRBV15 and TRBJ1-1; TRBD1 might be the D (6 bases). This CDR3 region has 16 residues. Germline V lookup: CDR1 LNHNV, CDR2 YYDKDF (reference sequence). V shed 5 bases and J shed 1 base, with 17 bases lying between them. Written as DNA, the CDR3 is TGTGCCACCAGCCGGGGGGGGGCCTTCGGGAACACTGAAGCTTTCTTT. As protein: CATSRGGAFGNTEAFF.